One sample yielded the 5 T cell receptor beta chains listed below, sequenced in a study of CD8+CD57+ T cells in acquired aplastic anemia. Patients who underwent sequencing had shown CD8+CD57+ cell expansion by flow cytometry. The use of genomic DNA as template underpinned the TCR beta VDJ and CDR3 profiling. TCRdb reprocessed the reads via MiXCR and lists one record per CDR3 protein. Of 150,000 to 200,000 distinct CDR3 sequences listed, around half are singletons. The sequenced sample consisted of sorted CD4+, CD8+, or CD8+CD57+ T cells (not recorded which) from PBMCs. The source is a human donor with aplastic anemia.

A word on this clonotype: A much larger clone lies one base from this, so it may be a read error. This rearrangement joins TRBV19 to TRBJ1-1; a possible D gene is TRBD1 (5 bases). Germline CDR1 reads LNHDA; CDR2 reads SQIVND (reference sequence). This CDR3 has 17 amino acids. Trimming took off 6 bases at V and 1 base at J, with 21 bases between the two ends. The CDR3 here is CASRPPLLGPPNTEAFF. The CDR3 nucleotides are TGTGCCAGTAGACCCCCTCTCTTGGGACCGCCGAACACTGAAGCTTTCTTT.

Ten or more counts support this clonotype. The rearrangement links TRBV12-3 or TRBV12-4 to TRBJ2-2; D is tentatively TRBD1 or TRBD2 (5 bases each). The germline V and J ends were trimmed by 4 bases and 6 bases, with 21 bases remaining between them. This CDR3 is built from 17 residues. The CDR3 region is CASSSPWDHEGSGELFF. As DNA, the CDR3 is TGTGCCAGCAGTTCCCCCTGGGACCACGAGGGATCCGGGGAGCTGTTTTTT.

Many counts were recorded for this clonotype. The gene calls are TRBV24-1 and TRBJ2-6; D unclear. CDR3 length: 15 amino acids. Trimming removed 6 bases at V and 1 base at J, with 9 bases between. Germline V gene lookup returns CDR1 KGHDR and CDR2 SFDVKD. The chain's CDR3 is CATSPDGSGANVLTF. In DNA, the CDR3 is TGTGCCACCAGTCCAGACGGGTCTGGGGCCAACGTCCTGACTTTC.

The chain has TRBV29-1 and TRBJ1-1; a weak D match, TRBD1 (5 bases). CDR1 is SQVTM, CDR2 ANQGSEA, per germline. Trimming took off 0 bases at V and 4 bases at J, with 12 bases between the two ends. The CDR3 has 14 residues. The CDR3 reads CSVEDYRRVTEAFF. The CDR3 nucleotides read TGCAGCGTTGAAGACTACAGGCGGGTCACTGAAGCTTTCTTT.

On this clonotype: A clone one base away is much larger, so this may be a read error. The chain combines TRBV9 with TRBJ2-1; possibly TRBD1 for D (5 bases). Trimming cost V 2 bases and J 5 bases, with 17 bases left between them. CDR1 is SGDLS, CDR2 YYNGEE, per germline. CDR3 size: 16 residues. CDR3 residues: CASSVGRVANNNEQFF. CDR3 nucleotide sequence: TGTGCCAGCAGCGTGGGGCGCGTGGCAAATAACAATGAGCAGTTCTTC.